The 12 T cell receptor beta chains below were found in one sample sequenced in a study of regulatory T cells. Overall study findings and caveats: In CD3G deficiency, regulatory T cells had lower Shannon diversity than autologous conventional CD4+ and control regulatory cells.

These receptors have no identified antigens. Primers: 52 TRBV forward and 13 TRBJ reverse. Here immunoSEQ multiplex PCR was the method, and the copy in TCRdb shows in-frame clones only, minus some. The sample yields about 4,000 clones, more than 85% seen once. Sequencing used CD4+ Tregs sorted from blood. All receptors derive from a child aged 2 to 10 with CD3G deficiency.

The J gene is TRBJ2-7, the V gene TRBV13; D is possibly TRBD2 (6 bases). Trimming took off 3 bases at V and 5 bases at J, with 17 bases between the two ends. Germline V gene data show CDR1 as PRHDT and CDR2 as FYEKMQ (reference sequence). The CDR3 length is 15 residues. CDR3 amino acids: CASSFGGHSGNEQYF. The CDR3 nucleotides are TGTGCCAGCAGCTTTGGAGGGCATTCCGGGAACGAGCAGTACTTC.

This sequence joins TRBV6-1 and TRBJ2-7; D is perhaps TRBD2 (6 bases). Per germline, CDR1 MNHNS and CDR2 SASEGT. V was shortened by 2 bases and J by 6 bases, with 14 bases between the two germline ends. The CDR3 is made up of 14 amino acids. This CDR3 is CASSEIGRRGEQYF. For the CDR3, the DNA is TGTGCCAGCAGTGAAATCGGGAGAAGGGGCGAGCAGTACTTC.

In this sample, this clone turned up once. V gene TRBV28 combines with J gene TRBJ1-4; no definite D call. The CDR3 totals 15 residues. V was clipped by 5 bases and J by 10 bases, with 20 bases between them. From germline, CDR1 is MDHEN and CDR2 SYDVKM. This CDR3 reads CASSTKPVRVGKLFF. The CDR3 DNA reads as TGTGCCAGCAGTACCAAACCCGTGCGAGTGGGAAAACTGTTTTTT.

This chain joins TRBV28 and TRBJ2-7; D is unclear. Germline V gene data show CDR1 as MDHEN and CDR2 as SYDVKM. Trimming pared 4 bases from V and 5 bases from J, leaving 9 bases between. The CDR3 totals 12 residues. The CDR3 coding sequence is TGTGCCAGCAGTTACGGCAACAACGAGCAGTACTTC. Encoded protein: CASSYGNNEQYF.

The chain has TRBV28 and TRBJ2-1; TRBD2 aligns across 9 bases. CDR1 and CDR2 from the germline V gene are MDHEN and SYDVKM. This CDR3 region has 13 residues. The J segment lost 10 bases and the V segment lost 6 bases, leaving 7 bases of the junction unmatched. This CDR3 reads CASRAGGRSEQFF. The DNA for the CDR3 is TGTGCCAGCAGAGCGGGAGGAAGATCGGAGCAGTTCTTC. The full variable domain, rest sourced from reference TRBV28 and TRBJ2-1, is DVKVTQSSRYLVKRTGEKVFLECVQDMDHENMFWYRQDPGLGLRLIYFSYDVKMKEKGDIPEGYSVSREKKERFSLILESASTNQTSMYLCASRAGGRSEQFFGPGTRLTVL.

The V gene is TRBV6-1, the J gene TRBJ2-7; D is possibly TRBD1 or TRBD2 (5 bases each). Trimming took off 8 bases at V and 0 bases at J, with 14 bases between the two ends. The CDR3 loop spans 14 amino acids. Germline lookup yields CDR1 MNHNS and CDR2 SASEGT. The CDR3 here is CASSYRGTSYEQYF. The CDR3 DNA follows: TGTGCCAGCTCCTACCGGGGCACCTCCTACGAGCAGTACTTC.

The CDR3 DNA reads as TGTGCCACCAGGGGACAGAATAATGAAAAACTGTTTTTT. Its protein product is CATRGQNNEKLFF. The chain carries TRBV10-3 and TRBJ1-4, with TRBD1 identical over 7 bases. The ends lost 10 bases at V and 4 bases at J; junction bases unmatched: 6. The CDR3 has 13 amino acids. CDR1 is ENHRY, CDR2 SYGVKD, per germline.

This chain connects TRBV28 to TRBJ1-5, with 7 nucleotides matching TRBD1. This CDR3 region has 15 residues. V shed 6 bases and J 3 bases; nucleotides not matched to a gene: 8. Germline CDR1 and CDR2: MDHEN and SYDVKM. This chain's CDR3 is CASSPTGWVNQPQHF. In DNA, the CDR3 is TGTGCCAGCAGCCCGACAGGGTGGGTCAATCAGCCCCAGCATTTT.

This chain links TRBV6-5 with TRBJ1-1, with D hard to call. Germline CDR1 MNHEY, CDR2 SVGAGI. Trimming stripped 6 bases from V and 4 bases from J, with 12 bases between. The CDR3 spans 13 residues. CDR3 DNA: TGTGCCAGCAGCCTTCGCGTTAGCACTGAAGCTTTCTTT. Encoded protein: CASSLRVSTEAFF.

The rearrangement joins TRBV5-1 to TRBJ1-1; no clear D gene. The CDR3 consists of 13 residues. V was shortened by 0 bases and J by 8 bases, with 11 bases between the two germline ends. Germline-derived CDR1 and CDR2 are SGHRS and YFSETQ. CDR3 bases: TGCGCCAGCAGCTTGGTGGAGGGTACCGAAGCTTTCTTT. Amino acid sequence: CASSLVEGTEAFF.

This clone was found once. The rearrangement uses TRBV6-1 and TRBJ1-2, with a weak D call TRBD1 (6 bases). This CDR3 has 14 residues. The V gene lost 3 bases and the J gene lost 10 bases, with 18 bases spanning the gap. Germline CDR1 MNHNS, CDR2 SASEGT. The CDR3 region is CASSERGRQEFYTF. The CDR3 DNA follows: TGTGCCAGCAGTGAGCGCGGACGACAGGAATTCTACACCTTC.

V and J are TRBV28 and TRBJ1-5; maybe TRBD1 (6 bases). The CDR3 loop spans 14 amino acids. V dropped 4 bases and J dropped 3 bases, with 10 bases sitting between them. The germline V gene has CDR1 MDHEN and CDR2 SYDVKM. CDR3 coding DNA: TGTGCCAGCAGTTCCGCAGGGGCCAATCAGCCCCAGCATTTT. Translated, it gives CASSSAGANQPQHF.